Below, 29 T cell receptor beta chains from the same sample are listed, as sequenced in a study of patients and donors after allogeneic stem cell transplantation. TCRdb re-called the RT-PCR reads through MiXCR, storing one row per CDR3 protein. Of hundreds of thousands of distinct CDR3 sequences listed, 13% to 15% were seen once; the top ten hold 11%. The source material was blood, either unsorted or a sorted T cell fraction (not recorded which). All receptors come from a human donor who was either an allogeneic HSCT recipient or a stem cell or donor lymphocyte infusion donor (not recorded which). It is not recorded whose cells these are; they may come from a transplant donor.

This clonotype has a handful of counts. The rearrangement uses TRBV7-2 and TRBJ1-2, with 7 bases identical to TRBD1. The V segment lost 8 bases and the J segment 5 bases; nucleotides outside the gene matches: 8. The CDR3 loop spans 13 amino acids. The germline V gene has CDR1 SGHTA and CDR2 FQGNSA. Here the CDR3 reads CASVLRGQYGYTF. The CDR3 DNA reads TGTGCCAGCGTCTTGAGGGGGCAATATGGCTACACCTTC. The full variable domain, rest sourced from reference TRBV7-2 and TRBJ1-2, is GAGVSQSPSNKVTEKGKDVELRCDPISGHTALYWYRQSLGQGLEFLIYFQGNSAPDKSGLPSDRFSAERTGGSVSTLTIQRTQQEDSAVYLCASVLRGQYGYTFGSGTRLTVV.

This clonotype was seen a few times. This chain connects TRBV7-8 to TRBJ1-6, with 7 bases that match TRBD1. The V gene end was trimmed by 5 bases and the J gene end by 0 bases; junction bases not matched to a gene: 1. The CDR3 sequence is 15 residues long. Germline CDR1 is SGHVS and CDR2 is FQNEAQ. The CDR3 DNA is TGTGCCAGCAGCCGGGACAGCTCCTATAATTCACCCCTCCACTTT. Translation: CASSRDSSYNSPLHF.

This chain joins TRBV5-1 and TRBJ2-7; 7 bases agree with TRBD2. The CDR3 runs to 15 residues. Trimming at V came to 4 bases and at J to 0 bases, leaving 7 bases not matched to a gene. The germline gives CDR1 SGHRS, CDR2 YFSETQ. Here the CDR3 reads CASSLGGSSSYEQYF. The CDR3 DNA follows: TGCGCCAGCAGCCTGGGGGGGTCGAGCTCCTACGAGCAGTACTTC.

The J gene is TRBJ1-2, the V gene TRBV4-2; TRBD1 might be the D (5 bases). The CDR3 covers 17 residues. The ends were cut back, 8 bases at V and 4 bases at J, with 26 bases in the middle. In germline, CDR1 is LGHNA, CDR2 YNFKEQ. This chain's CDR3 is CASSRPQGRGAGYGYTF. CDR3 sequence (DNA): TGTGCCAGCTCCCGCCCTCAAGGTAGAGGGGCGGGCTATGGCTACACCTTC.

This clonotype came up a few times. The chain recombines TRBV11-2 with TRBJ2-3; tentative D call: TRBD2 (6 bases). This CDR3 region has 15 residues. The germline V and J ends were trimmed by 5 bases and 1 base, with 13 bases remaining between them. Germline values: CDR1 SGHAT, CDR2 FQNNGV. The DNA for the CDR3 is TGTGCCAGCAGCACCGGGACTCCTGGCACAGATACGCAGTATTTT. This sequence encodes CASSTGTPGTDTQYF. Full variable domain (remainder filled in from reference TRBV11-2 and TRBJ2-3): EAGVAQSPRYKIIEKRQSVAFWCNPISGHATLYWYQQILGQGPKLLIQFQNNGVVDDSQLPKDRFSAERLKGVDSTLKIQPAKLEDSAVYLCASSTGTPGTDTQYFGPGTRLTVL.

This clonotype was observed a handful of times. The chain uses TRBV29-1 and TRBJ1-2; D gene uncertain. V lost 3 bases, J lost 6 bases, and 11 bases lay in between. This CDR3 spans 12 amino acids. The germline CDR1 and CDR2 sequences are SQVTM and ANQGSEA. The CDR3 sequence is CSVDSGFDGYTF. The CDR3 bases are TGCAGCGTTGATTCGGGGTTTGATGGCTACACCTTC.

This clonotype was counted between two and nine times. The V and J genes are TRBV5-1 and TRBJ2-2, with TRBD2 matching 10 bases. The germline gives CDR1 SGHRS, CDR2 YFSETQ. This CDR3 is built from 16 residues. With 0 bases clipped from V and 8 bases from J, the junction kept 7 bases outside the gene matches. DNA for the CDR3: TGCGCCAGCAGCTTGGGGACTAGCGGACCGGCGGGGGAGCTGTTTTTT. Protein sequence: CASSLGTSGPAGELFF.

This chain joins TRBV4-2 and TRBJ2-3; tentatively, D is TRBD1 (5 bases). Between the trimmed V and J ends, which lost 4 bases and 3 bases, there was a span of 17 bases. The CDR3 consists of 16 residues. Germline V CDR1 and CDR2: LGHNA, YNFKEQ. CDR3 bases: TGTGCCAGCAGCCTACACCAGGGATTGCAGACAGATACGCAGTATTTT. It codes for CASSLHQGLQTDTQYF.

This clonotype was seen more than once but under ten times. The rearrangement uses TRBV12-3 or TRBV12-4 and TRBJ1-4; D might be TRBD1 (5 bases). This CDR3 has 14 amino acids. Trimming cost V 0 bases and J 7 bases, with 9 bases left between them. The CDR3 sequence is CASSLAGGGEKLFF. CDR3 coding DNA: TGTGCCAGCAGTTTAGCGGGTGGGGGTGAAAAACTGTTTTTT.

For this clonotype: It may be a read error: a sequence one base away is much more abundant. This chain connects TRBV5-1 to TRBJ1-2; D might be TRBD1 (5 bases). The CDR3 has 13 residues. CDR1 is SGHRS and CDR2 is YFSETQ in the germline V gene. V was cut by 7 bases and J by 4 bases, with 14 bases left in between. The CDR3 coding sequence is TGCGCCAGCGACTTGGGGGGTGGCTATGGCTACACCTTC. It is translated as CASDLGGGYGYTF.

This clonotype has a count of ten or more. The chain joins TRBV10-3 to TRBJ2-5; 7 positions match TRBD2. The CDR3 runs to 17 residues. V shed 0 bases, J shed 3 bases, and the junction held 10 bases outside the gene matches. Germline values: CDR1 ENHRY, CDR2 SYGVKD. CDR3 nucleotides: TGTGCCATCAGTGAGTCGACGGGGAGCGGGACGAAAGAGACCCAGTACTTC. Translation: CAISESTGSGTKETQYF.

This clonotype was observed at least ten times. The chain is built from TRBV20-1 and TRBJ1-1; TRBD1 is a possible D gene (6 bases). V shed 5 bases and J shed 0 bases, with 7 bases lying between them. The V gene's germline CDR1 is DFQATT and CDR2 SNEGSKA (reference sequence). CDR3 length: 12 amino acids. CDR3 loop: CSAQGLNTEAFF. For the CDR3, the DNA is TGCAGTGCTCAGGGGTTGAACACTGAAGCTTTCTTT.

V is TRBV4-3 and J is TRBJ2-7; D is unclear. CDR1 is LGHNA, CDR2 YSLEER, per germline. The CDR3 totals 14 residues. Trimming cost V 0 bases and J 4 bases, with 10 bases left between them. CDR3 sequence: CASSQEARRYEQYF. DNA for the CDR3: TGCGCCAGCAGCCAAGAGGCACGCAGATACGAGCAGTACTTC.

The chain recombines TRBV4-2 with TRBJ2-1; the match to TRBD2 covers 7 bases. The germline CDR1 and CDR2 sequences are LGHNA and YNFKEQ. The trim removed 0 bases at V and 13 bases at J, leaving 9 bases unmatched. CDR3 length: 14 residues. This CDR3 reads CASSQDRRERLQFF. Written as DNA, the CDR3 is TGTGCCAGCAGCCAAGATAGGCGGGAGCGCCTCCAGTTCTTC.

The chain links TRBV30 to TRBJ1-2; D unclear. CDR3 length: 14 residues. CDR1 and CDR2 (germline): GTSNPN, SVGIG (reference sequence). V lost 2 bases and J 8 bases, leaving 18 bases between the germline ends. CDR3 in amino acids: CAWSTPLAPGGYTF. CDR3 bases: TGTGCCTGGAGTACTCCGCTCGCGCCGGGGGGCTACACCTTC.

This clonotype has only a few counts. The chain joins TRBV21-1 to TRBJ2-1; no check of the table's D call, TRBD1, against the DNA was made. TRBV21-1 is an annotated pseudogene. This CDR3 spans 15 amino acids. CDR3 DNA sequence: TGTGCCAGCAGCAAAGGAGGGGACAGTTTAAATGAGCAGTTCTTC. It codes for CASSKGGDSLNEQFF.

This clonotype appeared a few times. V gene TRBV6-5 combines with J gene TRBJ1-4, with 9 bases lining up with TRBD1. The CDR3 runs to 19 residues. V lost 2 bases, J lost 4 bases, and 14 bases stayed unmatched. Germline assignment: CDR1 MNHEY and CDR2 SVGAGI. The CDR3 nucleotides are TGTGCCAGCAGTTACCAACGTCCCGGGACAGGGTTTGGTAATGAAAAACTGTTTTTT. It encodes CASSYQRPGTGFGNEKLFF.

The gene calls are TRBV14 and TRBJ2-3; unclear D gene. Trimming cost V 2 bases and J 0 bases, with 9 bases left between them. CDR1 SGHDN and CDR2 FVKESK come from the germline V gene. This CDR3 contains 15 residues. CDR3 DNA: TGTGCCAGCAGCCAAAGTCTAATGAGCACAGATACGCAGTATTTT. Translation gives CASSQSLMSTDTQYF. Based on the CDR3 plus reference TRBV14 and TRBJ2-3, the full variable domain is EAGVTQFPSHSVIEKGQTVTLRCDPISGHDNLYWYRRVMGKEIKFLLHFVKESKQDESGMPNNRFLAERTGGTYSTLKVQPAELEDSGVYFCASSQSLMSTDTQYFGPGTRLTVL.

This clonotype was seen more than once but under ten times. This chain links TRBV4-3 with TRBJ1-1; 9 bases map to TRBD1. The germline gives CDR1 LGHNA, CDR2 YSLEER. The CDR3 contains 17 residues. V lost 0 bases to trimming and J lost 0 bases; unmatched junction nucleotides: 5. The DNA for the CDR3 is TGCGCCAGCAGCCAAGATAGTACAGGGGGCATGAACACTGAAGCTTTCTTT. It yields the protein CASSQDSTGGMNTEAFF.

V and J are TRBV24-1 and TRBJ2-7; 7 bases are a match to TRBD2. V trimming: 1 base; J trimming: 4 bases; junction bases outside the gene matches: 6. There are 15 residues in the CDR3. CDR1 is KGHDR and CDR2 is SFDVKD in the germline V gene. The DNA of the CDR3 is TGTGCCACCAGTGATTTACCTAGCGGAGTGTACGAGCAGTACTTC. Translated, it gives CATSDLPSGVYEQYF.

The chain uses TRBV29-1 and TRBJ1-1; D call uncertain. Trimming cost V 3 bases and J 0 bases, with 8 bases left between them. The V gene's germline CDR1 is SQVTM and CDR2 ANQGSEA. CDR3 length equals 13 residues. CDR3 in amino acids: CSVEPGLNTEAFF. The CDR3 DNA follows: TGCAGCGTTGAGCCAGGATTGAACACTGAAGCTTTCTTT.

This clonotype has at least ten counts. CDR3 protein: CASSLSPSARDTEAFF. CDR3 sequence (DNA): TGTGCCAGCAGCTTAAGTCCCAGTGCCCGGGACACTGAAGCTTTCTTT. The V gene is TRBV7-2, the J gene TRBJ1-1; D gene ambiguous. CDR1 and CDR2 (germline): SGHTA, FQGNSA. This CDR3 contains 16 residues. Trimming took off 2 bases at V and 3 bases at J, with 16 bases between the two ends.

This clonotype turned up a few times. The genes are TRBV11-2 and TRBJ2-1; 8 bases are a match to TRBD2. Germline assignment: CDR1 SGHAT and CDR2 FQNNGV. V was pared by 4 bases and J by 3 bases, with 14 bases of the junction left unmatched. This CDR3 has 18 residues. The CDR3 nucleotides are TGTGCCAGCAGCTCATCTTTTACCCGGGCGGGGGGCTACAATGAGCAGTTCTTC. This encodes CASSSSFTRAGGYNEQFF. Combining the CDR3 with reference TRBV11-2 and TRBJ2-1 gives the whole variable domain EAGVAQSPRYKIIEKRQSVAFWCNPISGHATLYWYQQILGQGPKLLIQFQNNGVVDDSQLPKDRFSAERLKGVDSTLKIQPAKLEDSAVYLCASSSSFTRAGGYNEQFFGPGTRLTVL.

This clonotype was counted ten times or more. The CDR3 region has the DNA TGCAGCGTTGGCCAGGGGGCGAACGAGCAGTACTTC. Residues: CSVGQGANEQYF. The rearrangement uses TRBV29-1 and TRBJ2-7; 8 nucleotides line up with TRBD1. This CDR3 comprises 12 residues. Unmatched junction bases numbered 4, after V lost 4 bases and J lost 5 bases. Per germline, CDR1 SQVTM and CDR2 ANQGSEA.

The chain employs TRBV3-1 and TRBJ2-3; 10 bases are a match to TRBD1. This CDR3 contains 15 residues. CDR1 is LGHDT, CDR2 YNNKEL, per germline (reference sequence). The junction had 2 bases not matched to a gene; V was cut back by 3 bases and J by 2 bases. CDR3 in amino acids: CASSHGTGDTDTQYF. CDR3 nucleotide sequence: TGTGCCAGCAGCCACGGGACAGGGGACACAGATACGCAGTATTTT.

Only a few counts were recorded for this clonotype. This rearrangement joins TRBV30 to TRBJ2-1; 11 positions agree with TRBD2. The CDR3 is 14 residues long. Germline CDR1 reads GTSNPN; CDR2 reads SVGIG (reference sequence). Trimming at V came to 3 bases and at J to 7 bases, leaving 5 bases not matched to a gene. The CDR3 DNA sequence: TGTGCCTGGAGGGTAGCGGGGGGGCGGAATGAGCAGTTCTTC. Translating gives CAWRVAGGRNEQFF. Combining the CDR3 with reference TRBV30 and TRBJ2-1 gives the whole variable domain SQTIHQWPATLVQPVGSPLSLECTVEGTSNPNLYWYRQAAGRGLQLLFYSVGIGQISSEVPQNLSASRPQDRQFILSSKKLLLSDSGFYLCAWRVAGGRNEQFFGPGTRLTVL.

The rearrangement joins TRBV10-2 to TRBJ1-4; the D is unclear. The V and J ends lost 2 bases and 0 bases respectively, with 13 bases between them. The CDR3 extends over 17 amino acids. Looked up from germline, CDR1 is WSHSY and CDR2 is SAAADI. This CDR3 is CASSEPFGGTTNEKLFF. The CDR3 region has the DNA TGCGCCAGCAGTGAGCCCTTTGGAGGGACAACTAATGAAAAACTGTTTTTT.

This clonotype was observed a handful of times. The DNA of the CDR3 is TGCAGTGCTAGAGAAGCAGGGGATAGTGGCTACACCTTC. This codes for CSAREAGDSGYTF. The V gene is TRBV20-1, the J gene TRBJ1-2, with D perhaps TRBD1 (6 bases). Per the germline V gene, CDR1 is DFQATT and CDR2 is SNEGSKA (reference sequence). This CDR3 has 13 residues. V shed 0 bases and J shed 7 bases, with 12 bases lying between them.

This chain uses TRBV29-1 with TRBJ2-7, with D uncertain. Germline lookup yields CDR1 SQVTM and CDR2 ANQGSEA. V was pared by 5 bases and J by 7 bases, with 18 bases between. The CDR3 runs 13 residues. As DNA, the CDR3 is TGCAGCGTTAGTCCCAGCCGAGTTGGGGAGCAGTACTTC. Its protein is CSVSPSRVGEQYF.